This T cell receptor (beta chain) was identified in a study of blood T cell repertoires in COVID-19. At the level of the study: There were acute and convalescent COVID-19 samples, and they came from the United States, Italy and Spain.

The CDR3 runs to 17 residues. V lost 0 bases, J lost 4 bases, and 9 bases stayed unmatched. Germline V CDR1 and CDR2: SNHLY, FYNNEI. Clones were sequenced by immunoSEQ multiplex PCR, and TCRdb holds only the in-frame ones, with some missing. There are about 180,000 clones in the sample; about 90% occur only once, and less than 1.5% lies in the top ten. This TCR came from a human donor with acute COVID-19. The donor label of this sample is uncertain. The sequenced material came from PBMCs or T cells enriched from blood (not recorded which). This chain uses TRBV2 with TRBJ2-5; 9 bases fit TRBD2. DNA of the CDR3: TGTGCCAGCAGTGAAGCTGGGCTAGCGGGGATTACAGAGACCCAGTACTTC. This gives the protein CASSEAGLAGITETQYF.